This is a list of T cell receptor beta chains from one sample in a study of metastatic and nonmetastatic thyroid tumors. TCRdb recomputed clones from the PCR reads via MiXCR. The table shows around 19,000 clones, with roughly 22% occurring only once. Sample: tumor tissue. The receptors derive from a female donor with papillary thyroid cancer or a benign thyroid nodule (not recorded which). Some clones in this sample may be carry-over from other donors' samples. Both conserved end residues are part of each CDR3. A D gene is named only where the DNA matches it firmly. Clone size is shown for a subset of rows, as once, few, many or a class of expanded clone.

v_call: TRBV9
d_call: -
clone_size: few
j_call: TRBJ1-3
cdr3_aa: CASSEIAGSSGNTIYF
cdr3_nt: TGTGCCAGCAGCGAAATCGCAGGGTCCTCTGGAAACACCATATATTTT

v_call: TRBV5-1
d_call: -
clone_size: -
j_call: TRBJ2-1
cdr3_aa: CASSLLGVAREQGDEQFF
cdr3_nt: TGCGCCAGCAGCTTGTTGGGCGTTGCTCGGGAGCAGGGGGATGAGCAGTTCTTC

v_call: TRBV7-8
d_call: -
clone_size: -
j_call: TRBJ1-2
cdr3_aa: CASSLRQAGYTF
cdr3_nt: TGTGCCAGCAGCTTACGACAGGCGGGCTACACCTTC

v_call: TRBV15
d_call: -
clone_size: -
j_call: TRBJ1-2
cdr3_aa: CATSREGGAAYGYTF
cdr3_nt: TGTGCCACCAGCAGAGAGGGGGGGGCAGCCTATGGCTACACCTTC

v_call: TRBV28
d_call: TRBD1
clone_size: -
j_call: TRBJ1-6
cdr3_aa: CASSFPPRTGGNSPLHF
cdr3_nt: TGTGCCAGCAGCTTTCCCCCCAGGACAGGGGGTAATTCACCCCTCCACTTT

v_call: TRBV9
d_call: TRBD2
clone_size: -
j_call: TRBJ2-1
cdr3_aa: CASSVGHGGRCSYNEQFF
cdr3_nt: TGTGCCAGCAGCGTAGGTCATGGCGGGAGGTGCTCCTACAATGAGCAGTTCTTC

v_call: TRBV15
d_call: -
clone_size: -
j_call: TRBJ1-4
cdr3_aa: CATSRPRGAHSNEKLFF
cdr3_nt: TGTGCCACCAGCAGACCAAGAGGGGCGCATTCTAATGAAAAACTGTTTTTT

v_call: TRBV20-1
d_call: TRBD1
clone_size: -
j_call: TRBJ1-4
cdr3_aa: CSARTGGWANEKLFF
cdr3_nt: TGCAGTGCCAGAACAGGGGGTTGGGCTAATGAAAAACTGTTTTTT

v_call: TRBV28
d_call: -
clone_size: -
j_call: TRBJ1-1
cdr3_aa: CASTRGAMNTEAFF
cdr3_nt: TGTGCCAGCACCCGCGGTGCTATGAACACTGAAGCTTTCTTT

v_call: TRBV11-2
d_call: -
clone_size: -
j_call: TRBJ1-1
cdr3_aa: CASRLNSGAKTEAFF
cdr3_nt: TGTGCCAGCAGATTAAATTCGGGGGCTAAAACTGAAGCTTTCTTT

v_call: TRBV28
d_call: -
clone_size: few
j_call: TRBJ1-2
cdr3_aa: CASSFLIVGSLGYTF
cdr3_nt: TGTGCCAGCAGTTTTTTGATCGTCGGGTCGTTGGGCTACACCTTC

v_call: TRBV29-1
d_call: -
clone_size: many
j_call: TRBJ2-7
cdr3_aa: CSVGTAYEQYF
cdr3_nt: TGCAGCGTTGGGACAGCCTACGAGCAGTACTTC

v_call: TRBV19
d_call: -
clone_size: once
j_call: TRBJ2-1
cdr3_aa: CATGTGSRWNNEQFF
cdr3_nt: TGTGCCACCGGTACCGGGTCCCGTTGGAACAATGAGCAGTTCTTC

v_call: TRBV5-1
d_call: -
clone_size: -
j_call: TRBJ2-3
cdr3_aa: CASSLGGAPDTQYF
cdr3_nt: TGCGCCAGCAGCTTGGGGGGGGCCCCAGATACGCAGTATTTT

v_call: TRBV28
d_call: -
clone_size: once
j_call: TRBJ2-6
cdr3_aa: CASSFPVRGSALYGTNFLTF
cdr3_nt: TGTGCCAGCAGTTTTCCTGTTCGAGGGAGTGCTCTCTACGGGACCAACTTCCTGACTTTC

v_call: TRBV7-2
d_call: -
clone_size: many
j_call: TRBJ2-1
cdr3_aa: CASSLALEGPNNEQFF
cdr3_nt: TGTGCCAGCAGCTTAGCGCTCGAGGGCCCTAACAATGAGCAGTTCTTC

v_call: TRBV11-1
d_call: -
clone_size: once
j_call: TRBJ2-1
cdr3_aa: CASSPIVRDIRNEQFF
cdr3_nt: TGTGCCAGCAGCCCTATCGTGAGGGACATAAGGAATGAGCAGTTCTTC

v_call: TRBV24-1
d_call: -
clone_size: -
j_call: TRBJ2-5
cdr3_aa: CATSDFGETQYF
cdr3_nt: TGTGCCACCAGTGATTTTGGGGAGACCCAGTACTTC

v_call: TRBV29-1
d_call: TRBD2
clone_size: many
j_call: TRBJ2-3
cdr3_aa: CSVESRTSGATDTQYF
cdr3_nt: TGCAGCGTTGAAAGTAGGACTAGCGGGGCCACAGATACGCAGTATTTT

v_call: TRBV4-1
d_call: -
clone_size: many
j_call: TRBJ2-5
cdr3_aa: CASSQDKQGRETQYF
cdr3_nt: TGCGCCAGCAGCCAAGATAAACAGGGAAGAGAGACCCAGTACTTC

v_call: TRBV10-3
d_call: TRBD2
clone_size: many
j_call: TRBJ2-1
cdr3_aa: CAISEAQGLAGGDEQFF
cdr3_nt: TGTGCCATCAGTGAGGCTCAAGGACTAGCGGGAGGGGATGAGCAGTTCTTC

v_call: TRBV4-1
d_call: -
clone_size: many
j_call: TRBJ1-1
cdr3_aa: CASSQESVMNTEAFF
cdr3_nt: TGCGCCAGCAGCCAAGAGTCAGTTATGAACACTGAAGCTTTCTTT

v_call: TRBV5-6
d_call: TRBD2
clone_size: many
j_call: TRBJ2-1
cdr3_aa: CASSTGLAGDPTNEQFF
cdr3_nt: TGTGCCAGCAGCACCGGACTAGCGGGAGACCCCACTAATGAGCAGTTCTTC

v_call: TRBV7-2
d_call: -
clone_size: -
j_call: TRBJ2-7
cdr3_aa: CASSLDSAYEQYF
cdr3_nt: TGTGCCAGCAGCTTAGACAGCGCCTACGAGCAGTACTTC

v_call: TRBV5-1
d_call: -
clone_size: -
j_call: TRBJ2-7
cdr3_aa: CASSFTVRLGPYEQYF
cdr3_nt: TGCGCCAGCAGTTTCACCGTCAGACTAGGCCCCTACGAGCAGTACTTC

v_call: TRBV13
d_call: -
clone_size: many
j_call: TRBJ2-2
cdr3_aa: CASSPNTGELFF
cdr3_nt: TGTGCCAGCAGCCCCAACACCGGGGAGCTGTTTTTT

v_call: TRBV20-1
d_call: TRBD1
clone_size: -
j_call: TRBJ1-2
cdr3_aa: CSARGGQGAFFYTF
cdr3_nt: TGCAGTGCTAGAGGGGGACAGGGGGCGTTTTTCTACACCTTC

v_call: TRBV2
d_call: TRBD1
clone_size: few
j_call: TRBJ2-5
cdr3_aa: CASSGDRRGETQYF
cdr3_nt: TGTGCCAGCAGTGGGGACAGGAGGGGGGAGACCCAGTACTTC

v_call: TRBV6-1
d_call: TRBD1
clone_size: -
j_call: TRBJ2-7
cdr3_aa: CASSERAGTGGYEQYF
cdr3_nt: TGTGCCAGCAGTGAAAGGGCCGGGACAGGGGGCTACGAGCAGTACTTC

v_call: TRBV20-1
d_call: -
clone_size: many
j_call: TRBJ2-5
cdr3_aa: CSAPDGVETQYF
cdr3_nt: TGCAGTGCCCCGGACGGGGTAGAGACCCAGTACTTC

v_call: TRBV7-2
d_call: -
clone_size: many
j_call: TRBJ2-2
cdr3_aa: CAERSPRGTGELFF
cdr3_nt: TGTGCCGAAAGATCCCCCCGAGGGACCGGGGAGCTGTTTTTT

v_call: TRBV30
d_call: -
clone_size: -
j_call: TRBJ1-1
cdr3_aa: CAWSVIEPEAFF
cdr3_nt: TGTGCCTGGAGTGTTATCGAACCCGAAGCTTTCTTT